Given below is one T cell receptor beta chain in context. One end of the junction fails to match germline, which may point to a read error. Original processing methods: Nucleated cell counts were estimated from reference gene primer amplification. TCRdb keeps only in-frame clones here, not all; method: immunoSEQ multiplex PCR. The V and J calls and the clone size are those of that table, but D and trimming were determined from the DNA. Counted here are over 85,000 clones, 75% to 85% occurring once; the ten biggest clones make up around 24%. This sample stems from a study of blood T cell repertoires in COVID-19. Study information: Spain, Italy and the United States supplied samples that represented acute and convalescent COVID-19.

CDR3 length equals 13 residues. Per the germline V gene, CDR1 is SGHTA and CDR2 is FQGNSA. Material for sequencing was peripheral blood. The source is a man between 65 and 85 years old with acute or convalescent COVID-19. The gene calls are TRBV7-2 and TRBJ2-3; 8 nucleotides match TRBD2. Here the CDR3 reads CASSLAFGRVSLF. The CDR3 DNA follows: TGTGCCAGCAGCTTAGCGTTCGGGAGGGTTTCCCTTTTT.